The next 30 T cell receptor beta chains were all read from a single sample in a study of identifying expanded T cells in peripheral blood. Some clones are missing from TCRdb's copy, which holds only in-frame ones; the method was immunoSEQ multiplex PCR. The sample lists about 100,000 clones, over 80% occurring once. Sequencing was carried out using blood. The receptor set was obtained from a person aged 18 to 75 in good health.

A single count supports this clone. The chain is built from TRBV19 and TRBJ2-5; 7 positions match TRBD1. Trimming at V came to 3 bases and at J to 1 base, leaving 2 bases not matched to a gene. The CDR3 is 14 residues long. Germline V lookup: CDR1 LNHDA, CDR2 SQIVND (reference sequence). The CDR3 is CASSIRGPQETQYF. CDR3 sequence (DNA): TGTGCCAGTAGTATTAGGGGGCCCCAAGAGACCCAGTACTTC. Drawing the rest from reference TRBV19 and TRBJ2-5, the complete variable domain is DGGITQSPKYLFRKEGQNVTLSCEQNLNHDAMYWYRQDPGQGLRLIYYSQIVNDFQKGDIAEGYSVSREKKESFPLTVTSAQKNPTAFYLCASSIRGPQETQYFGPGTRLLVL.

The chain employs TRBV18 and TRBJ1-4; a possible D gene is TRBD1 (5 bases). Germline CDR1 KGHSH, CDR2 LQKENI. This CDR3 region has 16 residues. Trimming cost V 3 bases and J 0 bases, with 11 bases left between them. CDR3 sequence reads: CASSPSTGATNEKLFF. The CDR3 DNA reads as TGTGCCAGCTCACCGAGTACAGGCGCAACTAATGAAAAACTGTTTTTT.

The gene calls are TRBV25-1 and TRBJ2-1; unclear D gene. Germline CDR1 and CDR2: MGHDK and SYGVNS. Trimming shortened V by 3 bases and J by 3 bases, and 12 bases separated the two germline ends. This CDR3 is built from 15 residues. The CDR3 DNA reads as TGTGCCAGCAGTGACTGGACGGACGGCTACAATGAGCAGTTCTTC. Its protein is CASSDWTDGYNEQFF.

The J gene is TRBJ2-7, the V gene TRBV4-2, with a possible D match to TRBD2 (5 bases). From germline, CDR1 is LGHNA and CDR2 YNFKEQ. V was pared by 0 bases and J by 4 bases, with 7 bases between. This CDR3 is built from 13 residues. CDR3 sequence reads: CASSQDREYEQYF. The CDR3 DNA follows: TGTGCCAGCAGCCAAGATCGGGAATACGAGCAGTACTTC.

The chain links TRBV6-1 to TRBJ2-5; 7 bases are shared with TRBD2. CDR3 length: 14 residues. With V trimmed by 5 bases and J by 1 base, 4 bases remained unmatched. Per germline, CDR1 MNHNS and CDR2 SASEGT. The CDR3 is CASSSTSVQETQYF. CDR3 nucleotides: TGTGCCAGCAGTTCAACTAGCGTCCAAGAGACCCAGTACTTC.

The chain uses TRBV19 and TRBJ2-1; 8 bases are a match to TRBD2. The J segment lost 7 bases and the V segment lost 7 bases, leaving 15 bases of the junction unmatched. Germline V gene data show CDR1 as LNHDA and CDR2 as SQIVND (reference sequence). The CDR3 sequence is 16 residues long. CDR3 DNA sequence: TGTGCCAGTAATCACCGTCCGGGACTAGTTTCGAATGAGCAGTTCTTC. Amino acids: CASNHRPGLVSNEQFF.

This clone was recorded only once. This chain connects TRBV13 to TRBJ2-7, with D perhaps TRBD1 or TRBD2 (5 bases each). In germline, CDR1 is PRHDT, CDR2 FYEKMQ (reference sequence). CDR3 length: 14 residues. V was pared by 5 bases and J by 2 bases, with 13 bases between. The CDR3 reads CASSLRDGAYEQYF. As DNA, the CDR3 is TGTGCCAGCAGCCTCCGGGACGGAGCCTACGAGCAGTACTTC.

A remark on this clone: Other DNA sequences from this sample encode an identical CDR3 as well. V is TRBV2 and J is TRBJ1-1; D possibly corresponds to TRBD1 (5 bases). Trimming stripped 7 bases from V and 5 bases from J, with 17 bases between. CDR3 length: 14 amino acids. Germline CDR1 reads SNHLY; CDR2 reads FYNNEI. The CDR3 bases are TGTGCCAGCAAGATCTGGGAGGGGAGGACTGAAGCTTTCTTT. Translation gives CASKIWEGRTEAFF.

This clone came up once. This chain joins TRBV10-3 and TRBJ1-2, with D perhaps TRBD1 (6 bases). This CDR3 has 12 residues. Germline lookup yields CDR1 ENHRY and CDR2 SYGVKD. Trimming removed 4 bases from V and 12 bases from J, with 15 bases in between. For the CDR3, the DNA is TGTGCCATCAGTGGTATAGGGGGACCTAACACCTTC. Its translation is CAISGIGGPNTF.

The chain carries TRBV6-1 and TRBJ2-7, with D possibly matching TRBD1 (5 bases). This CDR3 is 11 amino acids long. CDR1 is MNHNS and CDR2 is SASEGT in the germline V gene. The CDR3 protein is CATARAREQYF. DNA of the CDR3: TGTGCTACAGCCAGGGCAAGGGAGCAGTACTTC.

The gene calls are TRBV18 and TRBJ1-3; 9 bases are shared with TRBD1. Germline V gene lookup returns CDR1 KGHSH and CDR2 LQKENI. The CDR3 totals 14 residues. Trimming cost V 2 bases and J 11 bases; bases outside gene matches: 7. The CDR3 DNA is TGTGCCAGCTCACCAATCGGACAGGGGTTCCCCATATATTTT. This translates into CASSPIGQGFPIYF. The full variable domain, with the rest looked up from reference TRBV18 and TRBJ1-3, is NAGVMQNPRHLVRRRGQEARLRCSPMKGHSHVYWYRQLPEEGLKFMVYLQKENIIDESGMPKERFSAEFPKEGPSILRIQQVVRGDSAAYFCASSPIGQGFPIYFGEGSWLTVV.

As DNA, the CDR3 is TGCGCCAGCAGCGAATTGGCTAGCGAATCCGGGGAGCTGTTTTTT. Translation: CASSELASESGELFF. V and J are TRBV5-1 and TRBJ2-2; D is possibly TRBD2 (6 bases). The germline CDR1 and CDR2 sequences are SGHRS and YFSETQ. V lost 4 bases and J lost 6, with 16 bases in between. This CDR3 has 15 amino acids.

This clone came up once. This sequence joins TRBV30 and TRBJ1-1, with D hard to call. The CDR3 consists of 14 residues. The V and J ends lost 0 bases and 2 bases respectively, with 10 bases between them. Germline CDR1 and CDR2: GTSNPN and SVGIG (reference sequence). This chain's CDR3 is CAWSVTPHNTEAFF. The CDR3, as DNA: TGTGCCTGGAGTGTAACCCCCCACAACACTGAAGCTTTCTTT.

Concerning this clone: The junction departs from germline at one end; a sequencing error may be responsible. This rearrangement joins TRBV10-3 to TRBJ2-7; the D gene is possibly TRBD2 (5 bases). Germline CDR1 is ENHRY and CDR2 is SYGVKD. CDR3 size: 14 residues. CDR3 protein: CAITEGSASYEQYF. The CDR3 nucleotides read TGTGCCATCACTGAGGGCTCGGCCTCCTACGAGCAGTACTTC.

The chain recombines TRBV4-1 with TRBJ1-6, with a tentative D call TRBD1 (5 bases). The CDR3 length is 13 residues. The V gene lost 0 bases and the J gene lost 9 bases, with 6 bases spanning the gap. The germline gives CDR1 MGHRA, CDR2 YSYEKL. DNA of the CDR3: TGCGCCAGCAGCCAAGAAGGGGTTTCACCCCTCCACTTT. Amino acids: CASSQEGVSPLHF.

This clone was detected only once. This chain joins TRBV5-6 and TRBJ2-3, with D possibly TRBD1 on 6 matching bases. The CDR3 contains 14 residues. Looked up from germline, CDR1 is SGHDT and CDR2 is YYEEEE. V was trimmed by 8 bases and J by 1 base, leaving 14 bases between them. The CDR3 DNA reads TGTGCCAGTCGCTGGGCAGGGGGCACAGATACGCAGTATTTT. This translates into CASRWAGGTDTQYF.

This chain uses TRBV4-3 with TRBJ1-2; D is perhaps TRBD1 (6 bases). The CDR3 runs 15 residues. Trimming pared 4 bases from V and 3 bases from J, leaving 15 bases between. Looked up from germline, CDR1 is LGHNA and CDR2 is YSLEER. The DNA of the CDR3 is TGCGCCAGCAGCCCCGGAGGGACATTAGACTATGGCTACACCTTC. It translates to CASSPGGTLDYGYTF.

The rearrangement links TRBV2 to TRBJ2-1; 10 positions match TRBD2. The CDR3 runs to 15 residues. In germline, CDR1 is SNHLY, CDR2 FYNNEI. The V and J ends lost 6 bases and 9 bases, in that order; junction bases with no gene match: 11. The CDR3 spells CASRGLAGVTSEQFF. The CDR3 DNA is TGTGCCAGCAGGGGGCTAGCGGGGGTGACGAGTGAGCAGTTCTTC. The full variable domain, with the rest looked up from reference TRBV2 and TRBJ2-1, is EPEVTQTPSHQVTQMGQEVILRCVPISNHLYFYWYRQILGQKVEFLVSFYNNEISEKSEIFDDQFSVERPDGSNFTLKIRSTKLEDSAMYFCASRGLAGVTSEQFFGPGTRLTVL.

The chain is built from TRBV5-8 and TRBJ2-3; either TRBD1 or TRBD2 may supply D (5 bases each). The germline gives CDR1 SGHTS, CDR2 YDEGEE. With 3 bases removed from V and 2 bases from J, the gap between germline ends came to 13 bases. The CDR3 runs 15 residues. CDR3 sequence: CASSWGPWATDTQYF. The CDR3 DNA follows: TGTGCCAGCAGCTGGGGACCGTGGGCCACAGATACGCAGTATTTT.

The rearrangement uses TRBV29-1 and TRBJ2-7; D gene ambiguous. CDR3 length: 13 amino acids. V lost 6 bases, J lost 0 bases, and 12 bases lay in between. Germline values: CDR1 SQVTM, CDR2 ANQGSEA. CDR3 region: CSVLAQSSYEQYF. Written as DNA, the CDR3 is TGCAGCGTCCTTGCGCAAAGCTCCTACGAGCAGTACTTC.

This clone was seen once. This sequence joins TRBV2 and TRBJ2-1; TRBD2 matches at 14 bases. The V gene's germline CDR1 is SNHLY and CDR2 FYNNEI. Trimming at V came to 6 bases and at J to 0 bases, leaving 4 bases not matched to a gene. The CDR3 is 17 residues long. CDR3 bases: TGTGCCAGCAGGACTGGACTAGCGGGAGGCTCCTACAATGAGCAGTTCTTC. This gives the protein CASRTGLAGGSYNEQFF.

This clone was observed a handful of times. Other nucleotide sequences from this sample produce the same CDR3. The chain's CDR3 is CAISEAYEQYF. CDR3 DNA sequence: TGTGCCATCAGTGAGGCGTACGAGCAGTACTTC. The chain recombines TRBV10-3 with TRBJ2-7; D gene unclear. Per the germline V gene, CDR1 is ENHRY and CDR2 is SYGVKD. Trimming took off 2 bases at V and 4 bases at J, with 3 bases between the two ends. CDR3 length: 11 amino acids.

In its sample, this clone was seen a few times. J is TRBJ1-2 and V is TRBV14; D remains unclear. The CDR3 runs 17 residues. Germline values: CDR1 SGHDN, CDR2 FVKESK. V was clipped by 3 bases and J by 2 bases, with 19 bases between them. The CDR3 nucleotides are TGTGCCAGCAGCCATTACGACCCTCGGTCAGGCAACTATGGCTACACCTTC. It encodes CASSHYDPRSGNYGYTF.

This chain uses TRBV2 with TRBJ2-7; 8 bases agree with TRBD1. The germline gives CDR1 SNHLY, CDR2 FYNNEI. The CDR3 spans 13 residues. J was trimmed by 12 bases and V by 6 bases; bases with no gene match: 13. The CDR3 DNA reads TGTGCCAGCAGCCCGACCTCGACAGGGGTATTGTACTTC. This sequence encodes CASSPTSTGVLYF.

The chain joins TRBV30 to TRBJ1-2, with a tentative D call TRBD1 (5 bases). CDR3 length: 12 amino acids. Germline assignment: CDR1 GTSNPN and CDR2 SVGIG (reference sequence). Trimming stripped 7 bases from V and 2 bases from J, with 11 bases between. The chain's CDR3 is CASSRGNYGYTF. The CDR3 bases are TGTGCCTCGTCGCGGGGCAACTATGGCTACACCTTC. The full variable domain, completed using reference TRBV30 and TRBJ1-2, is SQTIHQWPATLVQPVGSPLSLECTVEGTSNPNLYWYRQAAGRGLQLLFYSVGIGQISSEVPQNLSASRPQDRQFILSSKKLLLSDSGFYLCASSRGNYGYTFGSGTRLTVV.

The chain combines TRBV29-1 with TRBJ2-5; D is possibly TRBD2 (6 bases). V gave up 6 bases and J gave up 5 bases, with 19 bases separating them. This CDR3 has 14 residues. Germline V gene lookup returns CDR1 SQVTM and CDR2 ANQGSEA. CDR3 residues: CSVQLARGVETQYF. The CDR3 bases are TGCAGCGTGCAACTAGCACGGGGTGTGGAGACCCAGTACTTC.

The gene calls are TRBV4-2 and TRBJ1-4, with a weak D call TRBD1 (6 bases). The CDR3 sequence is 15 residues long. Germline V gene sequence: CDR1 LGHNA, CDR2 YNFKEQ. V was cut by 0 bases and J by 8 bases, with 13 bases left in between. This CDR3 reads CASSQDWGQTEKLFF. DNA for the CDR3: TGTGCCAGCAGCCAAGATTGGGGGCAAACCGAAAAACTGTTTTTT.

The V call is TRBV27, the J call TRBJ1-1; the D gene is possibly TRBD1 (6 bases). Germline V CDR1 and CDR2: MNHEY, SMNVEV (reference sequence). The CDR3 has 15 amino acids. The V end was cut by 5 bases, the J end by 0 bases, with 13 bases between. The CDR3 protein is CASSPQGPLNTEAFF. Written as DNA, the CDR3 is TGTGCCAGCAGTCCCCAGGGGCCGTTGAACACTGAAGCTTTCTTT.

The V call is TRBV19, the J call TRBJ1-1; D might be TRBD1 (5 bases). Trimming left V 2 bases short and J 5 bases short, with 21 bases between. This CDR3 has 17 residues. Germline V lookup: CDR1 LNHDA, CDR2 SQIVND (reference sequence). The CDR3 nucleotides read TGTGCCAGTAGTATACCCCCTCGAGTAGGGGTAGGGACTGAAGCTTTCTTT. This gives the protein CASSIPPRVGVGTEAFF.

This chain uses TRBV5-6 with TRBJ2-3; 9 bases line up with TRBD1. The germline gives CDR1 SGHDT, CDR2 YYEEEE. The CDR3 is 15 residues long. Losses at the gene ends were 3 bases for V and 6 bases for J; bases not matched to a gene: 8. The CDR3 region has the DNA TGTGCCAGCAGCTACGGGACAGGGCTTCGGGATACGCAGTATTTT. It encodes CASSYGTGLRDTQYF.